Following are 9 T cell receptor beta chains from one sample sequenced in a study of cytomegalovirus exposure and HLA in healthy donors. Use of 60 Vbeta and 13 Jbeta primers characterized the PCR. Assay used: immunoSEQ multiplex PCR; TCRdb lists only in-frame clones, some missing. The sample includes around 53,000 clones. Sequences were obtained from PBMCs. These receptors all come from a woman in her twenties or thirties in good health and CMV-seropositive.

The chain has TRBV11-2 and TRBJ2-7; 11 bases are a match to TRBD2. The CDR3 sequence is 18 residues long. Unmatched junction bases numbered 15, after V lost 5 bases and J lost 3 bases. Germline CDR1 SGHAT, CDR2 FQNNGV. For the CDR3, the DNA is TGTGCCAGCAGCCCCTCTTACAGTCTAGCGGGAGGCTTCTACGAGCAGTACTTC. Amino acid sequence: CASSPSYSLAGGFYEQYF.

The CDR3 DNA follows: TGTGCCAGCAGCTGGGGACAGGTATACGAGCAGTACTTC. Translating gives CASSWGQVYEQYF. V usage is TRBV7-9 and J usage is TRBJ2-7; 8 nucleotides align to TRBD1. CDR3 length: 13 residues. Germline CDR1 reads SEHNR; CDR2 reads FQNEAQ (reference sequence). V dropped 4 bases and J dropped 4; count of bases not matched to a gene: 3.

The chain joins TRBV5-1 to TRBJ1-5, with a tentative D call TRBD1 (5 bases). The CDR3 is 15 amino acids. V gave up 1 base and J gave up 3 bases, with 11 bases separating them. The germline V gene has CDR1 SGHRS and CDR2 YFSETQ. CDR3 protein: CASSLLGGYNQPQHF. The CDR3 nucleotides are TGCGCCAGCAGCTTGCTCGGGGGTTACAATCAGCCCCAGCATTTT.

This chain links TRBV28 with TRBJ1-2, with TRBD1 matching over 10 bases. The junction had 6 bases not matched to a gene; V was cut back by 6 bases and J by 8 bases. Germline CDR1 reads MDHEN; CDR2 reads SYDVKM. CDR3 size: 13 residues. CDR3 sequence: CASRRDRGKGYTF. CDR3 DNA sequence: TGTGCCAGCAGACGGGACAGGGGTAAGGGCTACACCTTC.

The gene calls are TRBV7-9 and TRBJ2-7; the match to TRBD2 covers 9 bases. Germline CDR1 and CDR2: SEHNR and FQNEAQ (reference sequence). The CDR3 runs 16 residues. V was clipped by 5 bases and J by 2 bases; unmatched bases: 10. The CDR3 sequence: CASSPRWASGAYEQYF. The CDR3 bases are TGTGCCAGCAGCCCCCGTTGGGCTAGCGGGGCCTACGAGCAGTACTTC.

This chain joins TRBV10-2 and TRBJ1-2; a possible D gene is TRBD1 (6 bases). This CDR3 is built from 14 residues. V was cut by 7 bases and J by 0 bases, with 12 bases left in between. CDR1 is WSHSY and CDR2 is SAAADI in the germline V gene. The CDR3 protein is CASTKGVPNYGYTF. DNA for the CDR3: TGCGCCAGCACCAAGGGGGTCCCTAACTATGGCTACACCTTC.

This chain links TRBV19 with TRBJ1-4; D remains ambiguous. Germline V gene sequence: CDR1 LNHDA, CDR2 SQIVND (reference sequence). The CDR3 is made up of 13 amino acids. The V end lost 10 bases, the J end lost 0 bases, and 9 bases lay between the germline ends. The CDR3 coding sequence is TGTGCCACTGGGGAGTCAACTAATGAAAAACTGTTTTTT. Its protein is CATGESTNEKLFF.

CDR3 bases: TGTGCCAGCAGCTTGGGGTCCAGGCTATCCGAGCAGTACTTC. It translates to CASSLGSRLSEQYF. The chain has TRBV5-6 and TRBJ2-7, with D uncertain. This CDR3 has 14 amino acids. V was trimmed by 0 bases and J by 6 bases, leaving 13 bases between them. The germline V gene encodes CDR1 SGHDT and CDR2 YYEEEE.

The chain recombines TRBV4-1 with TRBJ2-1; 12 bases line up with TRBD2. The CDR3 extends over 16 amino acids. V shed 5 bases and J 10 bases; nucleotides not matched to a gene: 12. Germline loops: CDR1 MGHRA, CDR2 YSYEKL. The CDR3 sequence: CASSTGRGLAGLEQFF. In nucleotides, the CDR3 is TGCGCCAGCAGCACGGGAAGGGGACTAGCGGGCTTGGAGCAGTTCTTC.